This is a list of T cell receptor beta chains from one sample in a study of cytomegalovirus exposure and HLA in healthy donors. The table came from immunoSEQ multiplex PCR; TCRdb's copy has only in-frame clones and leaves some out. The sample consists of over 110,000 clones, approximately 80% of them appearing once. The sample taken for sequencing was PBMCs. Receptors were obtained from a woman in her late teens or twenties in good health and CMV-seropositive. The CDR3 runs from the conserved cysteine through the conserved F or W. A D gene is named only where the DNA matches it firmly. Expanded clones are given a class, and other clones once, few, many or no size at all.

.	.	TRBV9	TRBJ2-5	TGTGCCAGCAGCGTAGACGGGGTGTGGGAGACCCAGTACTTC	CASSVDGVWETQYF
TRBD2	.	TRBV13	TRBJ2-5	TGTGCCAGCAGCGTCAGGGGACTAGCGGGGGGATCAGAGACCCAGTACTTC	CASSVRGLAGGSETQYF
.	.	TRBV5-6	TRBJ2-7	TGTGCCAGCAGCTTCACAGGATCGGGGGTTGAGCAGTACTTC	CASSFTGSGVEQYF
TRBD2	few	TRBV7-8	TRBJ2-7	TGTGCCAGCAGCTTAGGACGGGGGGGGGCCGGCTACGAGCAGTACTTC	CASSLGRGGAGYEQYF
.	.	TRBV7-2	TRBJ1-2	TGTGCCAGCAGCTTAATGGCGGGGGCCCATGGCTACACCTTC	CASSLMAGAHGYTF
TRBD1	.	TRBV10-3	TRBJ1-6	TGTGCCATCAGTGAGGAGGGACAGTATAATTCACCCCTCCACTTT	CAISEEGQYNSPLHF
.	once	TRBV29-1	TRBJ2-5	TGCAGCGTTGAAGATCTACGGGTTGCCCAAGAGACCCAGTACTTC	CSVEDLRVAQETQYF
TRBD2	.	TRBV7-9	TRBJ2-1	TGTGCCAGCAGCCCCAGGACTAGCGGGGGAAATTATGAGCAGTTCTTC	CASSPRTSGGNYEQFF
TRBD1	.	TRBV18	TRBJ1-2	TGTGCCAGCTCACCGGAACAGGGGGCAAACTATGGCTACACCTTC	CASSPEQGANYGYTF
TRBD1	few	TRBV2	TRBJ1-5	TGTGCCAGCCGAGGCCGGGACAGTCCGTTCAATCAGCCCCAGCATTTT	CASRGRDSPFNQPQHF
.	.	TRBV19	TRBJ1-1	TGTGCCAGTAGAAGGGGGGAAGCTTTCTTT	CASRRGEAFF
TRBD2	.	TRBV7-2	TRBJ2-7	TGTGCCAGCAGCTATAATGGGGTAGGGTTCGGGGGGAACTTCTACGAGCAGTACTTC	CASSYNGVGFGGNFYEQYF
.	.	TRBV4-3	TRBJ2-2	TGCGCCAGCAGCCAAGATTCGAGTCATACCGCGAACACCGGGGAGCTGTTTTTT	CASSQDSSHTANTGELFF
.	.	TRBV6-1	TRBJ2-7	TGTGCCAGCAGTGAAAAGAGCTCCTACGAGCAGTACTTC	CASSEKSSYEQYF
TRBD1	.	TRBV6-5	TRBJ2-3	TGTGCCAGCAGCCACGACGACAGGGCAGATACGCAGTATTTT	CASSHDDRADTQYF
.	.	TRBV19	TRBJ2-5	TGTGCCAGTAGTATCGACAGCACCGGGACCCAGTACTTC	CASSIDSTGTQYF
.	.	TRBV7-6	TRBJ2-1	TGTGCCAGCAGCCCCGTGTGGAGCTCCTACAATGAGCAGTTCTTC	CASSPVWSSYNEQFF
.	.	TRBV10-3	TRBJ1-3	TGTGCCATCAAGCGGGGGCCTGGAAACACCATATATTTT	CAIKRGPGNTIYF
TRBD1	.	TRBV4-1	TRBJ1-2	TGCGCCAGCAACTATCCGGGACAGGGAGGCGATGGCTACACCTTC	CASNYPGQGGDGYTF
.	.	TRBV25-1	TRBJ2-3	TGTGCCAGGAGAAGGGTAGAGGAGGGACCTAGCACAGATACGCAGTATTTT	CARRRVEEGPSTDTQYF
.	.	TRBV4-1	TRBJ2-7	TGCGCCAGCAGCCATCCCCCCGGCGGGGAGTACGAGCAGTACTTC	CASSHPPGGEYEQYF
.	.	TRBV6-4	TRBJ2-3	TGTGCCAGCCGGCCCGGAGCCACAGATACGCAGTATTTT	CASRPGATDTQYF
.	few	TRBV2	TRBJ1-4	TGTGCCAGCAGTGAGGACCTTCTAAGGGGTGAAAAACTGTTTTTT	CASSEDLLRGEKLFF
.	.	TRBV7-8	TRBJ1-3	TGTGCCAGCAGCTTATCGAACAGGGTTTACGGAAACACCATATATTTT	CASSLSNRVYGNTIYF
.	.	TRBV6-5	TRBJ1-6	TGTGCCAGCAGTTACTCGAGACAGGAGAATTCACCCCTCCACTTT	CASSYSRQENSPLHF
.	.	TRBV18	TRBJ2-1	TGTGCCAGCTCCCCCCAGGCTAGTAGGGGCGACAATGAGCAGTTCTTC	CASSPQASRGDNEQFF
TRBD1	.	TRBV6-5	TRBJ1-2	TGTGCCAGCAGTTACGTCGGCAGGGGGTTTGGCTACACCTTC	CASSYVGRGFGYTF
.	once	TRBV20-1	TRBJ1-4	TGCAGTGCGAGGATTAATGAAAAACTGTTTTTT	CSARINEKLFF
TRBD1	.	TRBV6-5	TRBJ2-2	TGTGCCAGCAGTGACGGACAGGGCACCGGGGAGCTGTTTTTT	CASSDGQGTGELFF
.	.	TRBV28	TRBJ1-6	TGTGCCAGCACCTCCATGGTGGGGAGCTCCTATAATTCACCCCTCCACTTT	CASTSMVGSSYNSPLHF
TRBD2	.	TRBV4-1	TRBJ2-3	TGCGCCAGCAGCCAAGGTCCAGCGGGGGGGTTCACAGATACGCAGTATTTT	CASSQGPAGGFTDTQYF
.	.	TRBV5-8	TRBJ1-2	TGTGCCAGCACCGAAAGGTCGGGAGTCTTGGCGTATGGCTACACCTTC	CASTERSGVLAYGYTF
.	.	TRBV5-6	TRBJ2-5	TGTGCCAGCAGTGTCGGGGAGACCCAGTACTTC	CASSVGETQYF
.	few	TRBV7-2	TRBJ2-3	TGTGCCAGCAGCGCCACGAGCGACAGCACAGATACGCAGTATTTT	CASSATSDSTDTQYF
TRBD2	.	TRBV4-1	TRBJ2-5	TGCGCCAGCAGCCAAGATCAGGTAGCGGGGGGGCTTGAGACCCAGTACTTC	CASSQDQVAGGLETQYF
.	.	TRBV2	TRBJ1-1	TGTGCCAGCCGGAATCAGTCCGGGGGTCGACGAGTAGCTTTCTTC	CASRNQSGGRRVAFF
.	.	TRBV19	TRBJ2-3	TGTGCCAGTAGTACCCAAGTAGCCACAGATACGCAGTATTTT	CASSTQVATDTQYF
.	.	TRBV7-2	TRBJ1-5	TGTGCCAGCAGCGGACAGCAAAATCAGCCCCAGCATTTT	CASSGQQNQPQHF
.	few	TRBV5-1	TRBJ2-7	TGCGCCAGCAGCCCCGGGACATTTGGCTACGAGCAGTACTTC	CASSPGTFGYEQYF
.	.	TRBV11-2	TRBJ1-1	TGTGCCAGCAGCTCCTCGGGGGGGCTGAACACTGAAGCTTTCTTT	CASSSSGGLNTEAFF
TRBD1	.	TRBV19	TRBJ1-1	TGTGCCAGTAGTGCCGGGACAGTAACTGAAGCTTTCTTT	CASSAGTVTEAFF
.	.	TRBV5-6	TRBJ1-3	TGTGCCAGCAGCTTGGGGGAGTTGCGGTTAGGAAGAAACACCATATATTTT	CASSLGELRLGRNTIYF
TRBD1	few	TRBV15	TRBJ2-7	TGTGCCACCAGCAGAACCCAGGGGGCGCACGAGCAGTACTTC	CATSRTQGAHEQYF
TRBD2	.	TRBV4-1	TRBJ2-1	TGCGCCAGCAGCCAAGATGGAGGGGGACTAGCACCCAATGAGCAGTTCTTC	CASSQDGGGLAPNEQFF
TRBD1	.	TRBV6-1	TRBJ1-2	TGTGCCAGCAGGGGACAGGGAAACTATGGCTACACCTTC	CASRGQGNYGYTF
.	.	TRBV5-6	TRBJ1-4	TGTGCCAGCAGGTCCTCTGAAGCTGAAAAACTGTTTTTT	CASRSSEAEKLFF
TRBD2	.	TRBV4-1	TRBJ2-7	TGCGCCAGCAGCCAAGAGAGCGGGGGATACGAGCAGTACTTC	CASSQESGGYEQYF
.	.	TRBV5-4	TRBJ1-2	TGTGCCAGCAGCTTGGATCCACTCTATGGCTACACCTTC	CASSLDPLYGYTF
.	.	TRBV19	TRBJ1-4	TGTGCCAGTCTCTCCCCGGAAAAACTGTTTTTT	CASLSPEKLFF
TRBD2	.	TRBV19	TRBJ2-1	TGTGCCAGTAGTCTTAGCGGGGCCACGTCATACAATGAGCAGTTCTTC	CASSLSGATSYNEQFF
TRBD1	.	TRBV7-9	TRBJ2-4	TGTGCCAGCAGCCGCGGGACAGGGGATGCGGCCAAAAACATTCAGTACTTC	CASSRGTGDAAKNIQYF
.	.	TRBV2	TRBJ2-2	TGTGCCAGCAGTTCGTTTGGCGGCGCCGGGGAGCTGTTTTTT	CASSSFGGAGELFF